One sample yielded the 19 T cell receptor beta chains listed below, sequenced in a study of blood T cell repertoires in COVID-19. Here immunoSEQ multiplex PCR was the method, and the copy in TCRdb shows in-frame clones only, minus some. The sample carries some 200,000 clones, around 83% recorded once. Sequencing was carried out using peripheral blood. The receptor set was obtained from a woman in her 70s with COVID-19, enrolled during active disease.

The V and J genes are TRBV18 and TRBJ2-1, with a possible D match to TRBD1 (5 bases). V lost 6 bases and J 6 bases, leaving 12 bases between the germline ends. The CDR3 has 13 residues. Germline V gene data show CDR1 as KGHSH and CDR2 as LQKENI. DNA of the CDR3: TGTGCCAGCTCTTCCGACAGCATCAATGAGCAGTTCTTC. It yields the protein CASSSDSINEQFF.

This rearrangement joins TRBV11-2 to TRBJ2-5; 8 bases align to TRBD2. After removal of 5 bases from V and 3 bases from J, the junction contained 5 bases not matched to a gene. In germline, CDR1 is SGHAT, CDR2 FQNNGV. CDR3 size: 14 residues. In nucleotides, the CDR3 is TGTGCCAGCAGCCGAGGGACTAGTGAAGAGACCCAGTACTTC. Protein sequence: CASSRGTSEETQYF.

The chain employs TRBV10-3 and TRBJ1-1; 10 nucleotides align to TRBD1. CDR1 is ENHRY and CDR2 is SYGVKD in the germline V gene. Trimming cost V 3 bases and J 4 bases; bases outside gene matches: 5. The CDR3 has 15 residues. CDR3 in amino acids: CAISDRRTGGTEAFF. CDR3 DNA sequence: TGTGCCATCAGTGACCGAAGGACAGGGGGCACTGAAGCTTTCTTT.

V gene TRBV20-1 combines with J gene TRBJ2-7; D not certain. Germline lookup yields CDR1 DFQATT and CDR2 SNEGSKA (reference sequence). The CDR3 contains 11 residues. V was shortened by 0 bases and J by 4 bases, with 4 bases between the two germline ends. The chain's CDR3 is CSARERYEQYF. The CDR3 DNA reads as TGCAGTGCTAGAGAGCGTTACGAGCAGTACTTC.

The rearrangement links TRBV11-3 to TRBJ2-2; D gene unclear. The V and J ends lost 6 bases and 1 base respectively, with 9 bases between them. The CDR3 covers 14 residues. The germline V gene has CDR1 SGHNT and CDR2 YENEEA. CDR3 region: CASRPSGNTGELFF. As DNA, the CDR3 is TGTGCCAGCAGACCGTCCGGGAACACCGGGGAGCTGTTTTTT.

The J gene is TRBJ2-1, the V gene TRBV19; 11 bases are shared with TRBD2. Germline trimming cut 9 bases from V and 0 bases from J; bases unmatched to any gene: 10. From germline, CDR1 is LNHDA and CDR2 SQIVND (reference sequence). The CDR3 spans 17 residues. CDR3 DNA sequence: TGTGCCAGCGGGTCGACTAGCGGGATGGTCTCCTACAATGAGCAGTTCTTC. Protein product: CASGSTSGMVSYNEQFF.

The rearrangement links TRBV11-2 to TRBJ1-4; D may be TRBD1 (5 bases). CDR1 is SGHAT and CDR2 is FQNNGV in the germline V gene. V was trimmed by 5 bases and J by 5 bases, leaving 15 bases between them. The CDR3 has 15 amino acids. The chain's CDR3 is CASSVAGKRNEKLFF. CDR3 DNA: TGTGCCAGCAGCGTCGCAGGGAAGAGAAATGAAAAACTGTTTTTT. Together with reference TRBV11-2 and TRBJ1-4, the CDR3 gives the full variable domain: EAGVAQSPRYKIIEKRQSVAFWCNPISGHATLYWYQQILGQGPKLLIQFQNNGVVDDSQLPKDRFSAERLKGVDSTLKIQPAKLEDSAVYLCASSVAGKRNEKLFFGSGTQLSVL.

This sequence joins TRBV19 and TRBJ1-3; a possible D gene is TRBD1 (6 bases). The ends were cut back, 6 bases at V and 0 bases at J, with 12 bases in the middle. This CDR3 spans 15 amino acids. Per germline, CDR1 LNHDA and CDR2 SQIVND (reference sequence). The CDR3 reads CASSEGQFSGNTIYF. In DNA form, the CDR3 reads TGTGCCAGTAGCGAAGGACAGTTCTCTGGAAACACCATATATTTT.

The gene calls are TRBV11-2 and TRBJ1-6, with 7 bases aligning to TRBD1. V trimming: 5 bases; J trimming: 7 bases; junction bases outside the gene matches: 2. This CDR3 contains 13 residues. Per germline, CDR1 SGHAT and CDR2 FQNNGV. CDR3 coding DNA: TGTGCCAGCAGCCGACAGGGAAATTCACCCCTCCACTTT. This translates into CASSRQGNSPLHF.

In its sample, this clone was seen once. The chain employs TRBV6-2 or TRBV6-3 and TRBJ2-7, with 13 positions matching TRBD2. The germline V gene encodes CDR1 MNHEY and CDR2 SVGEGT. CDR3 length equals 16 residues. The V and J ends lost 4 bases and 4 bases, in that order; junction bases with no gene match: 7. Written as DNA, the CDR3 is TGTGCCAGCAGTTTCCGGACTAGCGGGAGTAGGTACGAGCAGTACTTC. It is translated as CASSFRTSGSRYEQYF.

The chain links TRBV21-1 to TRBJ2-2; the table gives TRBD2 as D, unverified against the DNA. TRBV21-1 constitutes a pseudogene. The CDR3 extends over 15 amino acids. Here the CDR3 reads CASSKASGLTGELFF. For the CDR3, the DNA is TGTGCCAGCAGCAAGGCTAGCGGACTCACCGGGGAGCTGTTTTTT.

V is TRBV5-6 and J is TRBJ1-2; 9 nucleotides match TRBD1. V lost 0 bases, J lost 4 bases, and 4 bases stayed unmatched. The germline V gene has CDR1 SGHDT and CDR2 YYEEEE. This CDR3 has 15 amino acids. The CDR3 DNA sequence: TGTGCCAGCAGCTTGGACAAGACAGGGGGCTATGGCTACACCTTC. This encodes CASSLDKTGGYGYTF. Full variable domain (remainder filled in from reference TRBV5-6 and TRBJ1-2): DAGVTQSPTHLIKTRGQQVTLRCSPKSGHDTVSWYQQALGQGPQFIFQYYEEEERQRGNFPDRFSGHQFPNYSSELNVNALLLGDSALYLCASSLDKTGGYGYTFGSGTRLTVV.

The rearrangement joins TRBV16 to TRBJ1-6, with TRBD1 identical over 8 bases. The CDR3 consists of 17 residues. The V and J ends lost 2 bases and 7 bases, in that order; junction bases with no gene match: 10. From germline, CDR1 is KGHSY and CDR2 FQNENV. The CDR3 is CASSQSGRTGFNSPLHF. CDR3 coding DNA: TGTGCCAGCAGCCAAAGTGGTCGGACAGGGTTCAATTCACCCCTCCACTTT. Supplemented by reference TRBV16 and TRBJ1-6, the full variable domain reads GEEVAQTPKHLVRGEGQKAKLYCAPIKGHSYVFWYQQVLKNEFKFLISFQNENVFDETGMPKERFSAKCLPNSPCSLEIQATKLEDSAVYFCASSQSGRTGFNSPLHFGNGTRLTVT.

The sample holds one count of this clone. The chain couples TRBV19 to TRBJ2-5, with D perhaps matching TRBD2 (6 bases). Trimming removed 6 bases at V and 4 bases at J, with 9 bases between. Germline V gene lookup returns CDR1 LNHDA and CDR2 SQIVND (reference sequence). The CDR3 consists of 12 residues. The CDR3 sequence: CASRGGRETQYF. The CDR3 DNA follows: TGTGCCAGTAGGGGAGGCCGAGAGACCCAGTACTTC.

V is TRBV2 and J is TRBJ2-7; 8 nucleotides match TRBD2. This CDR3 has 11 residues. Trimming at V came to 10 bases and at J to 3 bases, leaving 2 bases not matched to a gene. CDR1 and CDR2 (germline): SNHLY, FYNNEI. CDR3 in DNA: TGTGCCACCCGGGGGGGCTACGAGCAGTACTTC. Protein sequence: CATRGGYEQYF. The whole variable domain, filled in from reference TRBV2 and TRBJ2-7, reads EPEVTQTPSHQVTQMGQEVILRCVPISNHLYFYWYRQILGQKVEFLVSFYNNEISEKSEIFDDQFSVERPDGSNFTLKIRSTKLEDSAMYFCATRGGYEQYFGPGTRLTVT.

The CDR3 nucleotides are TGTGCCAGCAGCCACCGCGGGCGGGAGGCCGTTGATACGCAGTATTTT. It encodes CASSHRGREAVDTQYF. The chain recombines TRBV28 with TRBJ2-3; 8 bases align to TRBD2. V was clipped by 6 bases and J by 6 bases; unmatched bases: 14. Germline V lookup: CDR1 MDHEN, CDR2 SYDVKM. CDR3 length: 16 residues.

As DNA, the CDR3 is TGTGCCAGCACCCTAGGTGGAACTTCAACCTACGAGCAGTACTTC. Protein: CASTLGGTSTYEQYF. The chain recombines TRBV28 with TRBJ2-7; D is unresolved. Germline loops: CDR1 MDHEN, CDR2 SYDVKM. CDR3 length: 15 residues. Trimming pared 7 bases from V and 2 bases from J, leaving 18 bases between.

The CDR3 bases are TGCAGTGCTAGGAGAGGAGAGACCCAGTACTTC. It is translated as CSARRGETQYF. This chain connects TRBV20-1 to TRBJ2-5; D is unresolved. Trimming cost V 3 bases and J 4 bases, with 6 bases left between them. Germline V gene lookup returns CDR1 DFQATT and CDR2 SNEGSKA (reference sequence). The CDR3 runs to 11 residues.

The chain recombines TRBV5-1 with TRBJ1-5, with a possible D match to TRBD1 (6 bases). CDR3 length: 15 amino acids. CDR1 is SGHRS and CDR2 is YFSETQ in the germline V gene. The V end was cut by 0 bases, the J end by 1 base, with 8 bases between. The CDR3 DNA reads as TGCGCCAGCAGCTTGGACGGGACAAGCAATCAGCCCCAGCATTTT. Translating gives CASSLDGTSNQPQHF.